The entry below gives a single TCR beta chain sequence along with its context. The data were obtained in a study of cytomegalovirus exposure and HLA in healthy donors. The germline V and J ends were trimmed by 3 bases and 1 base, with 10 bases remaining between them. Germline lookup yields CDR1 MDHEN and CDR2 SYDVKM. The CDR3 extends over 15 amino acids. Profiled with immunoSEQ multiplex PCR; TCRdb holds only in-frame clones, not every one. The profile shows 200,000 or so clones, more than 80% of them singletons. Material: PBMCs. The TCR sequence derives from a man aged 18 to 30 in good health and CMV-seropositive. The chain combines TRBV28 with TRBJ2-4; D remains ambiguous. The CDR3 region has the DNA TGTGCCAGCAGTTTGCCCGGCAGGGCCAAAAACATTCAGTACTTC. Translated: CASSLPGRAKNIQYF.